This TCR beta chain originates from a study of molecular identifiers for immune sequencing clone quantification. The study's findings and limits: Clonotypes surpassing 20 RNA copies contained over 97% of effector molecules, versus under 1% in naive cells.

This CDR3 spans 14 amino acids. J was trimmed by 2 bases and V by 5 bases; bases with no gene match: 4. Germline CDR1 SGHVS, CDR2 FNYEAQ. Naive CD8 sequencing libraries were generated from roughly 20,000 to 1,000,000 sorted cells, with 10%, 30% or 50% RNA as input. This clonotype has more than one count but fewer than ten. Its antigen remains unknown. MiXCR, applied by TCRdb to the PCR reads, yields one record per CDR3 protein. The data hold around 300,000 distinct CDR3 sequences, with over 20% observed a single time. Input material: naive CD8+ T cells from blood, with Jurkat cell RNA spiked in. Described subset: FACS-sorted CD8+CD4-CCR7+CD45RA+ naive T cells. The chain links TRBV7-6 to TRBJ2-3, with 7 bases fitting TRBD1. This TCR was recovered from a human donor in good health. Some libraries in this study had Jurkat cell RNA spiked in. In DNA, the CDR3 is TGTGCCAGCAGCGACGGGACAGACACAGATACGCAGTATTTT. This codes for CASSDGTDTDTQYF.